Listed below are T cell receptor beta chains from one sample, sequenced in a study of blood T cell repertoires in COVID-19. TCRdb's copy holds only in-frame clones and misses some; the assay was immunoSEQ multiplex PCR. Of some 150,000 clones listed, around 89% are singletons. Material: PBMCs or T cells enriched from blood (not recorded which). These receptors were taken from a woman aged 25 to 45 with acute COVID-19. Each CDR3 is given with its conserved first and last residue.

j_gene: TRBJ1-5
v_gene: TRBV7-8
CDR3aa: CASSLVGSPEGQPQHF

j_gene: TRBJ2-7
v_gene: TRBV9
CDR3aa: CASSQPGGMNEQYF

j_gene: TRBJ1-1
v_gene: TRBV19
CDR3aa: CASSFGQGITEAFF

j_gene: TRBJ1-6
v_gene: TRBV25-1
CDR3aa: CASSESGGTAYSPLHF

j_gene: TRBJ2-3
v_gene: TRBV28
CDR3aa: CASTEGLAGALDTQYF

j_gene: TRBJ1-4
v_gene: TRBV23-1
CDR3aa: CASSQSVTRGASKELFF

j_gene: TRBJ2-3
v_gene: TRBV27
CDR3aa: CASSLSAGAAGSSTDTQYF

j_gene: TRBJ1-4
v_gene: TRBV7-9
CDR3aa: CASTDAGGQEKLFF

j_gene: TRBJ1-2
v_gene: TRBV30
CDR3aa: CAWYGQGYYTF

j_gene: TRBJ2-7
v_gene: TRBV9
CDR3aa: CASSVEDLPGYEQYF

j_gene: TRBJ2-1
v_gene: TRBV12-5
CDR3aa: CASGLSPPNRQFF

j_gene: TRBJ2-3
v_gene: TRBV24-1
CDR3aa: CATSDPGRGATTDTQYF

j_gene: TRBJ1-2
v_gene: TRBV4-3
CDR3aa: CASSPLTGGSYGYTF

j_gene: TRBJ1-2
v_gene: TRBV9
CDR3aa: CASSAGRSATNYGYTF

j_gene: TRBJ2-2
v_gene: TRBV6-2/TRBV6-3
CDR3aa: CASSYSPYREGLYTGELFF

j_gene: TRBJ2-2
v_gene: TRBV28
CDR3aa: CASSSLSTAGELFF

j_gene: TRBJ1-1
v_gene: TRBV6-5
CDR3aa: CASNPLTGNTEAFF

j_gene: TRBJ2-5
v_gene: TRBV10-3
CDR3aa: CATQDRQEETQYF

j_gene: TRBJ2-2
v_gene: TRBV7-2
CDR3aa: CASSLAGLADYTGELFF

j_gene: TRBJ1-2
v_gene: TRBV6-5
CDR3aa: CASRGTGGNYGYTF

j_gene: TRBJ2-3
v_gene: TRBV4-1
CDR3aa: CASSQGQTGTLSTDTQYF

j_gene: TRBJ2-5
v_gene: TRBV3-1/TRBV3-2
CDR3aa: CASRPGGAPGTQYF

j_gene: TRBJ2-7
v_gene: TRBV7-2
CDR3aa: CASSFPTRSYEQYF

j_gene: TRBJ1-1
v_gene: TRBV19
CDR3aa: CASSKRDGSSPEAFF

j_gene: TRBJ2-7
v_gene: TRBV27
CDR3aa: CASSPSLGRGYEQYF

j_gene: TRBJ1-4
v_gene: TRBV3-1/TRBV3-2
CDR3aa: CASSQGGGVNEKLFF

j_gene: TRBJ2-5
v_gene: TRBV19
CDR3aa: CASSIGQGAETQYF

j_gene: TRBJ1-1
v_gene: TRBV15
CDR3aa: CATSRERGGTEAFF

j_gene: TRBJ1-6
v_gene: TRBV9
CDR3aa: CASSGRQGHSPLHF

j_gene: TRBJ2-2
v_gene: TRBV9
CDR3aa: CASSPRTVQSSHTGELFF

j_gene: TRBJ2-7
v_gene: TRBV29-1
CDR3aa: CSVRDSPYEQYF

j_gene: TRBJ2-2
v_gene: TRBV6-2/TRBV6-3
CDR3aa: CASSWLDTGELFF

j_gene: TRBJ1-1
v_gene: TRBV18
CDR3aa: CASSPQGVQGTEAFF

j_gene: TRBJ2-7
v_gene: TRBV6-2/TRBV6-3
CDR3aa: CASSYSPGSLWEQYF

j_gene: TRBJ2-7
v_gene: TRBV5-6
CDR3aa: CASSRIMYRDEQYF

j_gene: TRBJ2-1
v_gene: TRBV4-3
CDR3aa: CASSQDPPSGSQRNEQFF

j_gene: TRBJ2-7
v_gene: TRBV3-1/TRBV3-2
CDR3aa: CASSHSSYEQYF

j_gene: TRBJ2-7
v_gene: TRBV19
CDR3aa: CASSTDIGGFSSYEQYF

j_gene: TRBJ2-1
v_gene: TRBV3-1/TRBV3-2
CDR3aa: CASSHSPLADNEQFF

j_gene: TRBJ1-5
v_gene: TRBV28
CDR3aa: CASRRDRGRQPQHF

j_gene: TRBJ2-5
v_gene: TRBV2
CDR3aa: CASSEGGFYAETQYF

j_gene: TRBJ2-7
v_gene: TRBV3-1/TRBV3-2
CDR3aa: CASSLGTAYEQYF

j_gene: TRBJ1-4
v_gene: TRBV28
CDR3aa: CASRPPRASEKLFF

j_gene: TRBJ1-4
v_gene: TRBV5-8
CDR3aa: CASSSGQGVGEKLFF

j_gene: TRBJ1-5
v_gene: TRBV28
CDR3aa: CASSPATGDYQPQHF